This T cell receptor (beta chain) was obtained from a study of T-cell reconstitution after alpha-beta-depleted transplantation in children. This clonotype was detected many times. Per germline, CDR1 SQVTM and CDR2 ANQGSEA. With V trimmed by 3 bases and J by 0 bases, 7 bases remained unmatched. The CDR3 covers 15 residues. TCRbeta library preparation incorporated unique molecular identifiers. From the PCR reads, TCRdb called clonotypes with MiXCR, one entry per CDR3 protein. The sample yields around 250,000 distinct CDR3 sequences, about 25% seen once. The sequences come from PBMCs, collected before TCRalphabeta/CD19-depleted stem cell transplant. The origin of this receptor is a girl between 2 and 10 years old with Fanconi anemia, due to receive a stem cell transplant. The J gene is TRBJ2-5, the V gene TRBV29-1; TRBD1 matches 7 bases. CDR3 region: CSVDIRGMYQETQYF. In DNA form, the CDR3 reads TGCAGCGTTGATATCAGGGGGATGTACCAAGAGACCCAGTACTTC.